This passage covers 14 T cell receptor beta chains from one sample sequenced in a study of cytomegalovirus exposure and HLA in healthy donors. PCR involved 60 Vbeta and 13 Jbeta primers. Clones were read by immunoSEQ multiplex PCR, and TCRdb kept only the in-frame ones, dropping some. The data show about 160,000 clones, roughly 80% seen once. Sequencing was done on a sample of PBMCs. These receptors were collected from a middle-aged man in good health and CMV-seronegative.

J is TRBJ1-6 and V is TRBV2, with D uncertain. This CDR3 contains 16 residues. V lost 0 bases, J lost 8 bases, and 14 bases lay in between. The germline CDR1 and CDR2 sequences are SNHLY and FYNNEI. This CDR3 is CASSEAGIALYSPLHF. As DNA, the CDR3 is TGTGCCAGCAGTGAAGCTGGTATAGCCTTGTATTCACCCCTCCACTTT.

In the case of this clone: This CDR3 is also generated by other DNA sequences in the sample. The gene calls are TRBV2 and TRBJ1-1; TRBD1 matches at 7 bases. CDR3 length equals 13 residues. The trim removed 6 bases at V and 2 bases at J, leaving 3 bases unmatched. In germline, CDR1 is SNHLY, CDR2 FYNNEI. This CDR3 reads CASSGTANTEAFF. The CDR3 coding sequence is TGTGCCAGCAGCGGGACAGCAAACACTGAAGCTTTCTTT.

The V call is TRBV5-1, the J call TRBJ1-1; a weak D match, TRBD1 (5 bases). V dropped 0 bases and J dropped 3 bases, with 9 bases sitting between them. The CDR3 runs to 14 residues. The V gene's germline CDR1 is SGHRS and CDR2 YFSETQ. The DNA for the CDR3 is TGCGCCAGCAGCTTGGGTCAGGGATACACTGAAGCTTTCTTT. This encodes CASSLGQGYTEAFF.

The chain combines TRBV6-5 with TRBJ2-1; the D gene is possibly TRBD2 (6 bases). The CDR3 is made up of 14 amino acids. V was cut by 7 bases and J by 3 bases, with 13 bases left in between. Germline-derived CDR1 and CDR2 are MNHEY and SVGAGI. The CDR3 protein is CASTQQGLYNEQFF. In DNA form, the CDR3 reads TGTGCCAGCACCCAGCAGGGACTCTACAATGAGCAGTTCTTC.

The rearrangement uses TRBV4-1 and TRBJ2-7; the match to TRBD2 covers 7 bases. J lost 0 bases, V lost 7 bases, and 6 bases had no gene match. The length of the CDR3 is 14 residues. Looked up from germline, CDR1 is MGHRA and CDR2 is YSYEKL. The CDR3 DNA sequence: TGCGCCAGCACGGGGGGACTGCACTCCTACGAGCAGTACTTC. It encodes CASTGGLHSYEQYF.

This chain joins TRBV5-1 and TRBJ2-7; TRBD2 aligns across 13 bases. V shed 0 bases and J 6 bases; nucleotides not matched to a gene: 3. This CDR3 region has 15 residues. The germline V gene encodes CDR1 SGHRS and CDR2 YFSETQ. As DNA, the CDR3 is TGCGCCAGCAGCTTGGGGACTAGCGGGGGAGGCGAGCAGTACTTC. The encoded protein is CASSLGTSGGGEQYF.

This chain connects TRBV28 to TRBJ2-1; D is unresolved. Between the trimmed V and J ends, which lost 6 bases and 9 bases, there was a span of 9 bases. This CDR3 has 11 residues. Looked up from germline, CDR1 is MDHEN and CDR2 is SYDVKM. The DNA of the CDR3 is TGTGCCAGCAGGCGGAGCAGTGAGCAGTTCTTC. As protein: CASRRSSEQFF.

J is TRBJ1-5 and V is TRBV27; D unresolved. In germline, CDR1 is MNHEY, CDR2 SMNVEV (reference sequence). This CDR3 region has 14 residues. Trimming took 4 bases from V and 1 from J, leaving 8 bases between them. CDR3 region: CASSSGNSNQPQHF. CDR3 DNA sequence: TGTGCCAGCAGTTCGGGGAACAGCAATCAGCCCCAGCATTTT.

Note on this clone: Other DNA sequences in the sample encode the same CDR3. The genes are TRBV7-9 and TRBJ2-7; unclear D gene. The CDR3 consists of 14 residues. With 5 bases removed from V and 3 bases from J, the gap between germline ends came to 14 bases. Germline assignment: CDR1 SEHNR and CDR2 FQNEAQ (reference sequence). CDR3 bases: TGTGCCAGCAGCCTAGATGGGCCTGTCTACGAGCAGTACTTC. This gives the protein CASSLDGPVYEQYF.

This clone was counted once. The rearrangement uses TRBV29-1 and TRBJ1-3; a possible D gene is TRBD1 (5 bases). V lost 4 bases and J lost 4, with 11 bases in between. Germline V CDR1 and CDR2: SQVTM, ANQGSEA. The CDR3 is 13 residues long. The CDR3 sequence is CSVAISGGNTIYF. The CDR3 region has the DNA TGCAGCGTTGCTATCTCAGGGGGAAACACCATATATTTT.

The chain is built from TRBV4-1 and TRBJ2-7, with D tentatively TRBD1 (5 bases). The germline V gene has CDR1 MGHRA and CDR2 YSYEKL. The CDR3 runs to 12 residues. The V and J ends lost 1 base and 6 bases respectively, with 7 bases between them. CDR3 in DNA: TGCGCCAGCAGCCAAGGGACACCCGAGCAGTACTTC. Encoded protein: CASSQGTPEQYF.

This chain joins TRBV27 and TRBJ2-5; D is undetermined. Germline V lookup: CDR1 MNHEY, CDR2 SMNVEV (reference sequence). CDR3 length: 13 residues. V was cut by 3 bases and J by 0 bases, with 5 bases left in between. The CDR3 DNA is TGTGCCAGCAGTTTCCAGTACCAAGAGACCCAGTACTTC. Its translation: CASSFQYQETQYF.

The genes are TRBV4-1 and TRBJ1-2; possibly TRBD1 for D (6 bases). CDR1 is MGHRA, CDR2 YSYEKL, per germline. V was clipped by 2 bases and J by 4 bases, with 8 bases between them. The CDR3 runs to 13 residues. The CDR3 region has the DNA TGCGCCAGCAGCCAACAGGGGACCTATGGCTACACCTTC. Residues: CASSQQGTYGYTF.

The CDR3 DNA is TGTGCCAGCAGCTTGGACCGGCAGGATGTAAGGTTGTTTTTT. This sequence encodes CASSLDRQDVRLFF. This sequence joins TRBV5-4 and TRBJ2-2; no reliable D call. Germline V CDR1 and CDR2: SGHNT, YYREEE (reference sequence). With 0 bases removed from V and 15 bases from J, the gap between germline ends came to 18 bases. The CDR3 has 14 residues.